The clone carrying this T cell receptor (beta chain) was found a few times. Its antigen remains unidentified. The length of the CDR3 is 19 residues. The V segment lost 5 bases and the J segment 0 bases; nucleotides outside the gene matches: 19. Germline V lookup: CDR1 DFQATT, CDR2 SNEGSKA (reference sequence). This sample stems from a study of T-cell memory formation after mild COVID-19. TCRdb reprocessed the 5' RACE reads via MiXCR and lists one record per CDR3 protein. The data contain about 340,000 distinct CDR3 sequences, about 15% of them singletons. Points from the study as a whole: There was no confirmation that second-wave clones peaking on day 37 were SARS-CoV-2 specific. There was a balanced CD4/CD8 profile in clones contracting day 15 to 85, and later expanders leaned CD4+. Mainly in CM and EM were contracting CD4+ clones; CD8+ were in EMRA.

The sample taken for sequencing was PBMCs or a T cell subset sorted from them (not recorded which). This TCR derives from a man between 18 and 29 years old who had mild COVID-19 (a few samples of this study predate the infection). Cell type and time point are not known. The rearrangement joins TRBV20-1 to TRBJ2-3; 8 bases are a match to TRBD2. CDR3 in DNA: TGCAGTGCTTCTCCTCAGTTTGGACTAGCACAGCCTAGCACAGATACGCAGTATTTT. It encodes CSASPQFGLAQPSTDTQYF.